Below are 8 T cell receptor beta chains sequenced from a single sample in a study of sequential checkpoint blockade in melanoma. Treatment: randomized to nivolumab then ipilimumab (arm A) or the reverse (arm B). Profiled with immunoSEQ multiplex PCR; TCRdb holds only in-frame clones, not every one. The table has roughly 3,700 clones, roughly 20% seen once. This sample comprised tumor tissue (inferred from file names), obtained from a patient given nivolumab and ipilimumab in sequence. Source of these receptors: a human donor with melanoma.

This clone was counted many times. The J gene is TRBJ2-3, the V gene TRBV11-3; 10 bases match TRBD1. The ends lost 3 bases at V and 5 bases at J; junction bases unmatched: 5. The CDR3 is 15 amino acids. Germline CDR1 reads SGHNT; CDR2 reads YENEEA. CDR3 DNA sequence: TGTGCCAGCAGCTTCTGGACAGGGGGGATAGATACGCAGTATTTT. Amino acids: CASSFWTGGIDTQYF.

This clone was found many times. The J gene is TRBJ1-5, the V gene TRBV11-3; maybe TRBD1 (5 bases). V lost 2 bases, J lost 6 bases, and 11 bases lay in between. Germline CDR1 SGHNT, CDR2 YENEEA. The CDR3 loop spans 14 amino acids. The CDR3 nucleotides read TGTGCCAGCAGCTTATATGGAGGGGTTCAGCCCCAGCATTTT. Its translation is CASSLYGGVQPQHF.

This clone was observed a handful of times. V gene TRBV9 combines with J gene TRBJ2-7; TRBD2 might be the D (5 bases). V was clipped by 5 bases and J by 2 bases, with 11 bases between them. Germline values: CDR1 SGDLS, CDR2 YYNGEE. The CDR3 covers 13 residues. CDR3 sequence (DNA): TGTGCCAGCAGGGCCGACGGGACCTACGAGCAGTACTTC. Translated, it gives CASRADGTYEQYF.

The chain has TRBV18 and TRBJ1-1; 8 bases align to TRBD1. V shed 4 bases and J 3 bases; nucleotides not matched to a gene: 13. This CDR3 spans 17 amino acids. Looked up from germline, CDR1 is KGHSH and CDR2 is LQKENI. CDR3 residues: CASSRNGQGGWYTEAFF. CDR3 coding DNA: TGTGCCAGCTCACGAAATGGACAGGGAGGATGGTACACTGAAGCTTTCTTT.

This clone was seen a few times. The genes are TRBV10-3 and TRBJ2-5; 7 bases line up with TRBD1. CDR3 size: 15 residues. After removal of 0 bases from V and 4 bases from J, the junction contained 5 bases not matched to a gene. Germline V CDR1 and CDR2: ENHRY, SYGVKD. The CDR3, as DNA: TGTGCCATCAGTGAGTCGACAGGGTTCGGAGAGACCCAGTACTTC. Protein sequence: CAISESTGFGETQYF.

Judged by abundance, this clone is medium-sized (0.01 to 0.1%). The rearrangement links TRBV12-2 to TRBJ1-1. TRBV12-2 represents a pseudogene. This CDR3 has 16 amino acids. The CDR3 DNA is TGTGCCAGTCTGAGGACATCGACGGGGAGAACCCCTGAAGCTTTCTTT. It specifies CASLRTSTGRTPEAFF.

This clone occurred a few times. V and J are TRBV6-8 and TRBJ2-7, with D possibly matching TRBD1 (5 bases). V was trimmed by 5 bases and J by 5 bases, leaving 13 bases between them. Germline CDR1 MNHGY, CDR2 SAAAGT. The CDR3 spans 13 residues. The CDR3 DNA sequence: TGTGCCAGCAGTCCCTGGAAGGGGCACGAGCAGTACTTC. This sequence encodes CASSPWKGHEQYF.

This chain links TRBV4-1 with TRBJ1-3, with D tentatively TRBD1 (5 bases). Trimming pared 0 bases from V and 4 bases from J, leaving 16 bases between. The CDR3 has 17 residues. Germline values: CDR1 MGHRA, CDR2 YSYEKL. CDR3: CASSQELGGSSGNTIYF. The CDR3 DNA reads as TGCGCCAGCAGCCAAGAGCTGGGGGGGAGCTCCGGAAACACCATATATTTT.